This T cell receptor (beta chain) came from a study of blood T cell repertoires in COVID-19. Looking at the study overall: Donors in the United States, Italy and Spain gave samples during acute or convalescent COVID-19. Sample material is recorded as cDNA or gDNA derived from T cells, B-cell-depleted T cells, or PBMCs.

Some clones are missing from TCRdb's copy, which holds only in-frame ones; the method was immunoSEQ multiplex PCR. The table includes 230,000 or so clones, over 70% detected once. The V gene's germline CDR1 is SGHAT and CDR2 FQNNGV. There are 15 residues in the CDR3. The ends lost 6 bases at V and 6 bases at J; junction bases unmatched: 8. This clone came up once. The sequence was obtained from a man aged 35 to 55 with active or convalescent COVID-19. Sample: peripheral blood. This chain connects TRBV11-2 to TRBJ2-3; 11 positions agree with TRBD2. The CDR3 is CASRVAGGPRDTQYF. In DNA form, the CDR3 reads TGTGCCAGCAGGGTAGCGGGAGGGCCCCGGGATACGCAGTATTTT.